This entry lists 20 T cell receptor beta chains sequenced from one sample in a study of technical replicates of blood from a few donors. Only in-frame clones appear in the TCRdb table, and some are missing; sequencing was by immunoSEQ multiplex PCR. Of fewer than 45,000 clones in the sample, 95% to 97% are singletons; the top ten hold roughly 0.35%. The sample was T cells isolated from PBMCs. All receptors derive from a human donor in good health.

The V gene is TRBV7-2, the J gene TRBJ1-3; D possibly corresponds to TRBD1 (6 bases). V gave up 3 bases and J gave up 2 bases, with 11 bases separating them. The CDR3 extends over 15 amino acids. Germline-derived CDR1 and CDR2 are SGHTA and FQGNSA. The CDR3 protein is CASSFWDKTGNTIYF. CDR3 sequence (DNA): TGTGCCAGCAGCTTTTGGGACAAGACTGGAAACACCATATATTTT.

CDR3 nucleotide sequence: TGTGCCAGCAGTCCCCTGGGACAGGGTGTCGACGAGCAGTACTTC. It codes for CASSPLGQGVDEQYF. The rearrangement joins TRBV6-5 to TRBJ2-7, with 9 bases fitting TRBD1. V trimming: 5 bases; J trimming: 5 bases; junction bases outside the gene matches: 10. This CDR3 is built from 15 residues. Germline V gene lookup returns CDR1 MNHEY and CDR2 SVGAGI.

The rearrangement joins TRBV9 to TRBJ1-2, with 10 bases matching TRBD1. Germline loops: CDR1 SGDLS, CDR2 YYNGEE. With 5 bases clipped from V and 9 bases from J, the junction kept 10 bases outside the gene matches. The CDR3 sequence is 14 residues long. CDR3 coding DNA: TGTGCCAGCAGGGCGACGGGACAGGGGTATCGCTACACCTTC. Translated, it gives CASRATGQGYRYTF. Complete variable domain (other parts from reference TRBV9 and TRBJ1-2): DSGVTQTPKHLITATGQRVTLRCSPRSGDLSVYWYQQSLDQGLQFLIQYYNGEERAKGNILERFSAQQFPDLHSELNLSSLELGDSALYFCASRATGQGYRYTFGSGTRLTVV.

CDR3 nucleotide sequence: TGTGCCAGCAGCCAAGAAAGGAGCGGGAGATCCTACGAGCAGTACTTC. Protein product: CASSQERSGRSYEQYF. The rearrangement links TRBV4-2 to TRBJ2-7; 8 bases fit TRBD2. The CDR3 has 16 amino acids. J lost 1 base, V lost 0 bases, and 5 bases had no gene match. From germline, CDR1 is LGHNA and CDR2 YNFKEQ.

The chain has TRBV11-1 and TRBJ1-1; tentatively, D is TRBD1 (6 bases). Germline V gene sequence: CDR1 SGHAT, CDR2 FQDESV (reference sequence). The germline V and J ends were trimmed by 1 base and 4 bases, with 13 bases remaining between them. This CDR3 has 15 residues. CDR3 nucleotide sequence: TGTGCCAGCAGCTTAGGAAGTGACAGGCGCACTGAAGCTTTCTTT. Translated, it gives CASSLGSDRRTEAFF.

This chain uses TRBV5-1 with TRBJ1-4; no firm D call. Trimming took off 7 bases at V and 4 bases at J, with 11 bases between the two ends. The CDR3 is made up of 13 amino acids. Germline V gene sequence: CDR1 SGHRS, CDR2 YFSETQ. DNA for the CDR3: TGCGCCAGCTGCCGGAGCAGTAATGAAAAACTGTTTTTT. Its translation: CASCRSSNEKLFF. The full variable domain, in which reference TRBV5-1 and TRBJ1-4 provide the parts outside the CDR3, is KAGVTQTPRYLIKTRGQQVTLSCSPISGHRSVSWYQQTPGQGLQFLFEYFSETQRNKGNFPGRFSGRQFSNSRSEMNVSTLELGDSALYLCASCRSSNEKLFFGSGTQLSVL.

The gene calls are TRBV18 and TRBJ2-7, with TRBD1 as a possible D gene (5 bases). Per germline, CDR1 KGHSH and CDR2 LQKENI. Trimming took off 2 bases at V and 3 bases at J, with 11 bases between the two ends. This CDR3 contains 14 residues. CDR3 protein: CASSPGVQDYEQYF. The CDR3 nucleotides are TGTGCCAGCTCACCAGGAGTACAGGACTACGAGCAGTACTTC.

The V call is TRBV6-5, the J call TRBJ2-1; the match to TRBD1 covers 7 bases. This CDR3 contains 15 residues. V was clipped by 6 bases and J by 4 bases; unmatched bases: 9. Germline V gene sequence: CDR1 MNHEY, CDR2 SVGAGI. Written as DNA, the CDR3 is TGTGCCAGCAGCCGAGACAGGGATCCTTACAATGAGCAGTTCTTC. Protein product: CASSRDRDPYNEQFF.

The rearrangement uses TRBV5-1 and TRBJ1-4, with D possibly matching TRBD1 (6 bases). This CDR3 is built from 18 residues. The V and J ends lost 4 bases and 2 bases respectively, with 21 bases between them. Per the germline V gene, CDR1 is SGHRS and CDR2 is YFSETQ. The CDR3 sequence: CASSRGGRMGATNEKLFF. For the CDR3, the DNA is TGCGCCAGCAGCCGAGGGGGAAGAATGGGAGCGACTAATGAAAAACTGTTTTTT.

The chain joins TRBV18 to TRBJ1-1; the D gene is possibly TRBD1 (6 bases). Between the trimmed V and J ends, which lost 4 bases and 11 bases, there was a span of 17 bases. CDR1 is KGHSH, CDR2 LQKENI, per germline. There are 13 residues in the CDR3. The CDR3 DNA is TGTGCCAGCTCACTATTACAGGGTGAAGAGGCTTTCTTT. Translated: CASSLLQGEEAFF.

The V and J genes are TRBV7-3 and TRBJ1-2; D is perhaps TRBD1 (6 bases). The CDR3 covers 13 residues. The ends were cut back, 3 bases at V and 8 bases at J, with 13 bases in the middle. Germline V gene data show CDR1 as SGHTA and CDR2 as FQGTGA. In DNA form, the CDR3 reads TGTGCCAGCAGCTTCTCACAGGGAGAGGGCTACACCTTC. Its protein is CASSFSQGEGYTF.

The chain is built from TRBV4-2 and TRBJ2-2; D is perhaps TRBD2 (6 bases). CDR1 and CDR2 (germline): LGHNA, YNFKEQ. The CDR3 is 20 residues long. The V end was cut by 3 bases, the J end by 2 bases, with 25 bases between. DNA for the CDR3: TGTGCCAGCAGCCACCTCGGCGGGGTACTTTCCGGCGGCAACACCGGGGAGCTGTTTTTT. The encoded protein is CASSHLGGVLSGGNTGELFF.

This chain links TRBV30 with TRBJ2-3, with 13 bases that match TRBD2. V shed 5 bases, J shed 0 bases, and the junction held 17 bases outside the gene matches. The germline V gene has CDR1 GTSNPN and CDR2 SVGIG (reference sequence). The CDR3 loop spans 20 amino acids. CDR3 amino acids: CAWGLPGLAGVKLSTDTQYF. CDR3 bases: TGTGCCTGGGGTCTCCCCGGACTAGCGGGAGTCAAACTAAGCACAGATACGCAGTATTTT.

The chain carries TRBV28 and TRBJ1-1; the D is unclear. Trimming shortened V by 3 bases and J by 0 bases, and 8 bases separated the two germline ends. The length of the CDR3 is 14 residues. Germline V lookup: CDR1 MDHEN, CDR2 SYDVKM. DNA for the CDR3: TGTGCCAGCAGTTTCCTTACTATGAACACTGAAGCTTTCTTT. This translates into CASSFLTMNTEAFF.

This rearrangement joins TRBV5-1 to TRBJ2-7; 7 bases match TRBD2. The ends lost 1 base at V and 3 bases at J; junction bases unmatched: 7. CDR3 length: 15 amino acids. Per germline, CDR1 SGHRS and CDR2 YFSETQ. The CDR3 DNA reads as TGCGCCAGCAGCTTGTTAGATACTAGCGACTACGAGCAGTACTTC. Protein: CASSLLDTSDYEQYF.

V gene TRBV19 combines with J gene TRBJ2-7; perhaps TRBD2 as D (5 bases). Deletions cut 10 bases from V and 6 bases from J, with 16 bases between. The CDR3 length is 12 residues. Germline CDR1 LNHDA, CDR2 SQIVND (reference sequence). The CDR3 here is CATRSGMGEQYF. The DNA of the CDR3 is TGTGCCACCAGATCGGGAATGGGCGAGCAGTACTTC.

The gene calls are TRBV19 and TRBJ1-2, with D maybe TRBD1 (5 bases). Germline V gene data show CDR1 as LNHDA and CDR2 as SQIVND (reference sequence). This CDR3 comprises 15 residues. The germline V and J ends were trimmed by 7 bases and 2 bases, with 17 bases remaining between them. The CDR3 DNA is TGTGCCAGTACAACTAGCGGGCAGGGCAACTATGGCTACACCTTC. It is translated as CASTTSGQGNYGYTF.

The chain recombines TRBV5-6 with TRBJ2-1, with TRBD2 matching 11 bases. CDR1 and CDR2 (germline): SGHDT, YYEEEE. The CDR3 covers 18 residues. V shed 5 bases and J 0 bases; nucleotides not matched to a gene: 10. CDR3 loop: CASSRRLAGYLSYNEQFF. The DNA of the CDR3 is TGTGCCAGCAGTCGCCGACTAGCGGGGTACCTCTCCTACAATGAGCAGTTCTTC.

The chain couples TRBV30 to TRBJ1-4, with unresolved D. The CDR3 is made up of 14 amino acids. Germline V CDR1 and CDR2: GTSNPN, SVGIG (reference sequence). Trimming stripped 2 bases from V and 3 bases from J, with 10 bases between. DNA of the CDR3: TGTGCCTGGAGTCGGGTCGGGGCTAATGAAAAACTGTTTTTT. It encodes CAWSRVGANEKLFF.

The CDR3 region is CASSLLAGAPDTQYF. The CDR3 DNA reads as TGTGCCAGCAGTTTACTAGCGGGAGCCCCAGATACGCAGTATTTT. This chain joins TRBV28 and TRBJ2-3, with 10 bases matching TRBD2. V lost 2 bases and J lost 4; bases outside the gene matches: 3. Germline V lookup: CDR1 MDHEN, CDR2 SYDVKM. CDR3 length: 15 amino acids.